Below are 19 T cell receptor beta chains sequenced from a single sample in a study of T cell repertoires and HLA-DP antigens. The method was immunoSEQ multiplex PCR; TCRdb's version includes in-frame clones alone and lacks a portion of them. The sample lists 55,000 to 80,000 clones, 80% seen once, with roughly 1.5% in the top ten. No antigen has been identified for these receptors. Source material: CD4+ T cells from PBMCs. Receptors were obtained from a man between 60 and 70 years old in good health and CMV-seronegative.

The J gene is TRBJ1-2, the V gene TRBV5-4, with D hard to call. Trimming took 0 bases from V and 2 from J, leaving 11 bases between them. The CDR3 covers 15 residues. The germline V gene has CDR1 SGHNT and CDR2 YYREEE (reference sequence). The CDR3 DNA is TGTGCCAGCAGCTTGGGGGCCAGTCAAAACTATGGCTACACCTTC. Amino acid sequence: CASSLGASQNYGYTF.

The chain employs TRBV5-1 and TRBJ2-2; 8 positions match TRBD2. The CDR3 extends over 16 amino acids. V lost 0 bases and J lost 9; bases outside the gene matches: 10. Germline CDR1 SGHRS, CDR2 YFSETQ. For the CDR3, the DNA is TGCGCCAGCAGCTTGGAGGTTAGCGGGACTGCCCGGGAGCTGTTTTTT. Encoded protein: CASSLEVSGTARELFF.

This clone occurred once. The chain carries TRBV7-2 and TRBJ1-1; 7 bases align to TRBD1. There are 13 residues in the CDR3. Germline assignment: CDR1 SGHTA and CDR2 FQGNSA. V shed 4 bases, J shed 4 bases, and the junction held 3 bases outside the gene matches. The CDR3: CASSWTGPTEAFF. DNA of the CDR3: TGTGCCAGCAGCTGGACAGGACCCACTGAAGCTTTCTTT.

The rearrangement uses TRBV21-1 and TRBJ2-7. TRBV21-1 is noted as a pseudogene. This CDR3 has 10 amino acids. CDR3 residues: CATCVYEQYV. CDR3 nucleotide sequence: TGTGCCACCTGTGTCTACGAGCAGTACGTC.

In this sample, this clone turned up once. This chain joins TRBV7-9 and TRBJ2-5; D possibly uses TRBD1 or TRBD2 (6 bases each). The tail of the sequence fits TRBJ2-7 better, so the J call may be wrong. The CDR3 is 15 amino acids. Germline V gene lookup returns CDR1 SEHNR and CDR2 FQNEAQ (reference sequence). CDR3 sequence: CASSLGTGAGYEQYF. For the CDR3, the DNA is TGTGCCAGCAGCTTAGGTACGGGGGCCGGTTACGAGCAGTACTTC.

This clone was seen more than once but under ten times. The V gene is TRBV4-1, the J gene TRBJ2-7; D perhaps matches TRBD1 (6 bases). Germline loops: CDR1 MGHRA, CDR2 YSYEKL. This CDR3 contains 15 residues. Trimming left V 8 bases short and J 1 base short, with 18 bases between. This chain's CDR3 is CASGGQIQLSYEQYV. CDR3 DNA: TGCGCCAGCGGCGGACAGATACAACTATCCTACGAGCAGTACGTC.

V usage is TRBV4-1 and J usage is TRBJ2-3, with 16 bases fitting TRBD2. Trimming removed 3 bases from V and 7 bases from J; junction bases left unmatched: 4. The CDR3 is 16 residues long. Germline CDR1 reads MGHRA; CDR2 reads YSYEKL. CDR3 residues: CASSQGTSGGGNTQYF. DNA of the CDR3: TGCGCCAGCAGCCAGGGGACTAGCGGGGGGGGGAATACGCAGTATTTT.

Of note for this clone: One end of the junction is discordant with germline, which a read error may explain. The chain links TRBV5-5 to TRBJ1-1; D call uncertain. CDR3 length: 15 residues. Germline assignment: CDR1 SGHKS and CDR2 YYEKEE (reference sequence). The CDR3 here is CASSPTIGGFTLPLF. DNA for the CDR3: TGTGCCAGCAGCCCCACCATTGGTGGATTCACACTACCCCTTTTT.

This clone appeared many times. V gene TRBV19 combines with J gene TRBJ1-1; D is uncertain. Germline V gene sequence: CDR1 LNHDA, CDR2 SQIVND (reference sequence). This CDR3 is 11 amino acids long. V was cut by 7 bases and J by 5 bases, with 8 bases left in between. CDR3 sequence reads: CASNVGTEAFF. CDR3 nucleotide sequence: TGTGCCAGTAATGTAGGGACTGAAGCTTTCTTT.

The rearrangement links TRBV25-1 to TRBJ2-5; TRBD2 might be the D (6 bases). The germline V and J ends were trimmed by 4 bases and 5 bases, with 14 bases remaining between them. This CDR3 comprises 14 residues. Germline assignment: CDR1 MGHDK and CDR2 SYGVNS. Here the CDR3 DNA reads TGTGCCAGCAGTGTAAGGAGGGGCGGGGAGACCCAGTACTTC. It codes for CASSVRRGGETQYF.

The J gene is TRBJ1-2, the V gene TRBV4-1; TRBD1 matches at 11 bases. The CDR3 runs to 16 residues. Per germline, CDR1 MGHRA and CDR2 YSYEKL. With 2 bases clipped from V and 8 bases from J, the junction kept 10 bases outside the gene matches. CDR3 sequence: CASSQWTTGQGAGYTF. DNA for the CDR3: TGCGCCAGCAGCCAATGGACAACCGGACAGGGGGCGGGCTACACCTTC.

Turning to this clone: Other nucleotide sequences from this sample produce the same CDR3. The J gene is TRBJ2-5, the V gene TRBV11-2, with TRBD1 matching 8 bases. CDR1 is SGHAT and CDR2 is FQNNGV in the germline V gene. V dropped 5 bases and J dropped 5; count of bases not matched to a gene: 7. There are 14 residues in the CDR3. The DNA for the CDR3 is TGTGCCAGCAGCCCAGGACAGGGACGCGAGACCCAGTACTTC. It codes for CASSPGQGRETQYF.

The V and J genes are TRBV27 and TRBJ2-1; tentative D call: TRBD2 (6 bases). Germline-derived CDR1 and CDR2 are MNHEY and SMNVEV (reference sequence). V lost 3 bases and J 8 bases, leaving 17 bases between the germline ends. The CDR3 has 15 residues. CDR3 coding DNA: TGTGCCAGCAGTTTTCCAAGCGGGTTCGCTCATGAGCAGTTCTTC. It is translated as CASSFPSGFAHEQFF.

V and J are TRBV6-1 and TRBJ2-2, with 7 bases identical to TRBD1. V shed 1 base and J 7 bases; nucleotides not matched to a gene: 6. This CDR3 comprises 15 residues. From germline, CDR1 is MNHNS and CDR2 SASEGT. CDR3 coding DNA: TGTGCCAGCAGTGAAGTTGAGGGGGCCGGCGGGGAGCTGTTTTTT. This gives the protein CASSEVEGAGGELFF.

The rearrangement links TRBV6-5 to TRBJ2-4, with 9 bases matching TRBD2. Trimming cost V 5 bases and J 0 bases; bases outside gene matches: 2. The CDR3 is made up of 15 amino acids. Per germline, CDR1 MNHEY and CDR2 SVGAGI. The CDR3 here is CASSSGGLAKNIQYF. In nucleotides, the CDR3 is TGTGCCAGCAGTAGCGGGGGGCTAGCCAAAAACATTCAGTACTTC.

The CDR3 DNA is TGCGCCAGCAGCGGAGGGGGCGCGGTTTTAGAAGGCTACACCTTC. As protein: CASSGGGAVLEGYTF. The chain has TRBV5-1 and TRBJ1-2, with 7 bases fitting TRBD1. V dropped 4 bases and J dropped 8; count of bases not matched to a gene: 14. The CDR3 extends over 15 amino acids. CDR1 and CDR2 from the germline V gene are SGHRS and YFSETQ.

The rearrangement links TRBV20-1 to TRBJ2-5, with D unclear. Germline loops: CDR1 DFQATT, CDR2 SNEGSKA (reference sequence). This CDR3 region has 11 residues. The V gene lost 6 bases and the J gene lost 5 bases, with 10 bases spanning the gap. CDR3: CSALTWETQYF. In DNA, the CDR3 is TGCAGTGCGCTGACCTGGGAGACCCAGTACTTC.

The chain couples TRBV7-2 to TRBJ2-5, with 9 bases matching TRBD2. The CDR3 length is 15 residues. CDR1 SGHTA and CDR2 FQGNSA come from the germline V gene. Losses at the gene ends were 5 bases for V and 2 bases for J; bases not matched to a gene: 6. For the CDR3, the DNA is TGTGCCAGCAGCCTACTCGGACTAGCGCAAGAGACCCAGTACTTC. This encodes CASSLLGLAQETQYF. Full variable domain (missing parts from reference TRBV7-2 and TRBJ2-5): GAGVSQSPSNKVTEKGKDVELRCDPISGHTALYWYRQSLGQGLEFLIYFQGNSAPDKSGLPSDRFSAERTGGSVSTLTIQRTQQEDSAVYLCASSLLGLAQETQYFGPGTRLLVL.

The chain employs TRBV7-3 and TRBJ2-3, with a tentative D call TRBD2 (6 bases). V was pared by 8 bases and J by 2 bases, with 14 bases between. CDR3 length: 14 amino acids. CDR1 is SGHTA, CDR2 FQGTGA, per germline. This CDR3 reads CASSVGGATDTQYF. The CDR3 nucleotides read TGTGCCAGCTCGGTGGGAGGTGCCACAGATACGCAGTATTTT.